In this sample, the clone carrying this T cell receptor (beta chain) turned up a few times. Its antigen remains unidentified. TCRdb reanalysed the RT-PCR reads using MiXCR and keeps one entry per CDR3 protein. The data show more than 250,000 distinct CDR3 sequences, 20% to 25% seen once. Per germline, CDR1 MNHEY and CDR2 SMNVEV (reference sequence). This CDR3 comprises 13 residues. V lost 6 bases and J 7 bases, leaving 14 bases between the germline ends. The data originate from a study of response to subunit inactivated influenza vaccine. Regarding the study as a whole: New T cells are recruited in small numbers by each seasonal influenza vaccination, according to the authors' suggestion.

This TCR was recovered from a man aged 50-75 years who received an inactivated influenza vaccine. The chain uses TRBV27 and TRBJ2-3; D is uncertain. The input for sequencing was PBMCs from blood, taken about 19 months after vaccination. The CDR3 region is CASRSQNTNTQYF. In DNA, the CDR3 is TGTGCCAGCAGATCACAAAACACGAATACGCAGTATTTT.